These T cell receptor beta chains were read from a single sample in a study of vaccination and CD4 T cells after COVID-19. TCRdb recomputed calls from the PCR reads with MiXCR, one row per CDR3 protein. This sample has approximately 17,000 distinct CDR3 sequences, with approximately 70% found just once. Antigens for these TCRs are unknown. Sample: CD4+ T cells from blood, cultured in vitro. These receptor sequences come from a human donor who had recovered from COVID-19. Each CDR3 is given with its conserved first and last residue.

v_gene: TRBV20-1
CDR3aa: CSASISSGHGYTF

v_gene: TRBV4-3
CDR3aa: CASSSSLPSGELFF

v_gene: TRBV4-2
CDR3aa: CASSQDFGSGTGGRGQPQHF

v_gene: TRBV30
CDR3aa: CAWSRELEETQYF

v_gene: TRBV7-2
CDR3aa: CASSPRGLAGGNQETQYF

v_gene: TRBV7-8
CDR3aa: CASSHGLRLGGRADYNEQFF

v_gene: TRBV2
CDR3aa: CASSGATNEKLFF

v_gene: TRBV20-1
CDR3aa: CSASNSDRGNTEAFF

v_gene: TRBV28
CDR3aa: CASSGRRGLFSDTEAFF

v_gene: TRBV20-1
CDR3aa: CSARGQEAGNTIYF

v_gene: TRBV20-1
CDR3aa: CSAREILGAEYGYTF

v_gene: TRBV10-3
CDR3aa: CAITDSSYEQYF

v_gene: TRBV28
CDR3aa: CASSGQSISGNTIYF